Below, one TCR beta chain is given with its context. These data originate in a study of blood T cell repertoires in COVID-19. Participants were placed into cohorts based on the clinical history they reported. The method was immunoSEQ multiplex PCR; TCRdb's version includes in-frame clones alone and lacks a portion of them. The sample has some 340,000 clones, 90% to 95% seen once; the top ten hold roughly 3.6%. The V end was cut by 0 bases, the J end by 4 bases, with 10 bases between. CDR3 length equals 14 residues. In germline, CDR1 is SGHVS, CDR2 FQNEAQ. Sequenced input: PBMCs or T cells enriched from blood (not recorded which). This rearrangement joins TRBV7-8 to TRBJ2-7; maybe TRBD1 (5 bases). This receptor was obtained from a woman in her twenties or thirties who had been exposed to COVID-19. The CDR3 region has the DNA TGTGCCAGCAGCTTAGCAGGGCAGGGTTACGAGCAGTACTTC. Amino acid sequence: CASSLAGQGYEQYF.